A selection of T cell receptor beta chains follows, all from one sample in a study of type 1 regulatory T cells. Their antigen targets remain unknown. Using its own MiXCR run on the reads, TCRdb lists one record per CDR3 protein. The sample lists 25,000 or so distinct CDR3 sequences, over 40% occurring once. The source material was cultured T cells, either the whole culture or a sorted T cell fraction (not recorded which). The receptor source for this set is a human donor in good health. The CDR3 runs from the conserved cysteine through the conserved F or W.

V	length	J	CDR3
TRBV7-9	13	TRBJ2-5	CASRPAGVETQYF
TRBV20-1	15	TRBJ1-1	CSARYTGAMNTEAFF
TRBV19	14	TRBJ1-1	CASSIDGANTEAFF
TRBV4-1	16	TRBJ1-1	CASSPIGRGVNTEAFF
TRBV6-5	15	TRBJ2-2	CASSYSLLATGELFF
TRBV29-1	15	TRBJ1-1	CSVETLPGVGTEAFF
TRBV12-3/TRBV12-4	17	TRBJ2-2	CASSLEGTLLKTGELFF
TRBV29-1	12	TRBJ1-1	CSVEGAGFLAFF
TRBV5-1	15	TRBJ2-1	CASSLVSGRSGEQFF
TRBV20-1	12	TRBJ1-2	CSARVRSYGYTF
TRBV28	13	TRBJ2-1	CASSPPRYDEQFF
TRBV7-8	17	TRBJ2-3	CASSSRDRVLSTDTQYF
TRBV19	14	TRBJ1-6	CASSQRGGLSPLHF
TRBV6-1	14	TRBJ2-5	CASTLMVGRETQYF
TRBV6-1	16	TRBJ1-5	CASSEGQGAFYQPQHF
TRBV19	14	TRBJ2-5	CASSMDLATETQYF
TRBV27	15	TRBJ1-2	CASSPPGPQTYGYTF
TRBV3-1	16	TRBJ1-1	CASSLQGSLSNTEAFF
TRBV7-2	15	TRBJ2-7	CASSRTSGSNYEQYF
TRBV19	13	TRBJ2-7	CASSISSWAEQYF
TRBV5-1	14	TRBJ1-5	CASSLDSPNQPQHF
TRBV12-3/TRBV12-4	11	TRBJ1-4	CASSLGEKLFF
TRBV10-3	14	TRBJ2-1	CAISAGTQYNEQFF
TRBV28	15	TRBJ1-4	CASSSSGRANEKLFF
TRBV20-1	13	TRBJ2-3	CSARGISTDTQYF
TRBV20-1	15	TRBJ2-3	CSAPRGAQGGATQYF
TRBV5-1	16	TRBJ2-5	CASSLVGGALGETQYF
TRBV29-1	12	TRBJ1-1	CSGNDRNTEAFF
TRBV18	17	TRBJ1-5	CASSQIPGTGDNQPQHF
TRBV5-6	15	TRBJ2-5	CASSLDQRGKETQYF
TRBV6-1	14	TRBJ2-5	CASSGAGGLKTQYF
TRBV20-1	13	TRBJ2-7	CSARWDRAREQYF
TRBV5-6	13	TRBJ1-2	CASSLLQGRGYTF
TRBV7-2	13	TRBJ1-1	CASSFGGNTEAFF
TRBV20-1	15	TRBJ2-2	CSATSGRANTGELFF
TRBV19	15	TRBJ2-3	CASSRSQVRTDTQYF
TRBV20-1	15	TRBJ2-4	CSASVQAIAKNIQYF
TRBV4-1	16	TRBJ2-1	CASSRPGRGGPDEQFF
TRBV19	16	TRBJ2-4	CASSRPGLKGENIQYF
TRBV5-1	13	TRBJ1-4	CASSSGDVEKLFF
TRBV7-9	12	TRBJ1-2	CASSFRGDGYTF
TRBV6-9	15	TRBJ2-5	CASRSGGPGWETQYF